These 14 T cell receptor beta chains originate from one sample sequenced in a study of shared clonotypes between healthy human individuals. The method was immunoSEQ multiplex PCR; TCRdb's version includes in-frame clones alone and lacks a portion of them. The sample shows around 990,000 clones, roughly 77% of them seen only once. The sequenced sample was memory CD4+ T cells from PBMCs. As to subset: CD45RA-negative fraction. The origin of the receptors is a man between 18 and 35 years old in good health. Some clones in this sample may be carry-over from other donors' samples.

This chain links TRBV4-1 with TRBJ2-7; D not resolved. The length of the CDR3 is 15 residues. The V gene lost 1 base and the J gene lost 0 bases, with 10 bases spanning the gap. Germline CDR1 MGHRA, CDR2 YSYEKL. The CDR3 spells CASSQAPASSYEQYF. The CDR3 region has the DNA TGCGCCAGCAGCCAAGCCCCAGCGAGCTCCTACGAGCAGTACTTC.

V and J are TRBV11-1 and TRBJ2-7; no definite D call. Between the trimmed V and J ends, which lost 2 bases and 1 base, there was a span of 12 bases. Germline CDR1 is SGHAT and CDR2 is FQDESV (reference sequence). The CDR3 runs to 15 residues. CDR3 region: CASSLRRSQSYEQYF. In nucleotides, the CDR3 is TGTGCCAGCAGCTTAAGAAGGAGTCAGTCCTACGAGCAGTACTTC.

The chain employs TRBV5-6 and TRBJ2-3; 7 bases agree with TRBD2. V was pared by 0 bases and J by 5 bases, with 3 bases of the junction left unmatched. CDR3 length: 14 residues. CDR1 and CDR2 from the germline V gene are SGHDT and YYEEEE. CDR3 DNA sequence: TGTGCCAGCAGCTTGGCGGCGGGGGAAGATACGCAGTATTTT. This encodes CASSLAAGEDTQYF.

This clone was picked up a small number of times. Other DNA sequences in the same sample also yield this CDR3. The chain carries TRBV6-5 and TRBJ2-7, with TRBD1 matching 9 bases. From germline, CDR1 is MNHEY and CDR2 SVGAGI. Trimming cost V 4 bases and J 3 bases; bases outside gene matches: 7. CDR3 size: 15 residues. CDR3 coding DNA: TGTGCCAGCAGTTCATCCGGGACAGGGCTCTACGAGCAGTACTTC. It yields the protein CASSSSGTGLYEQYF.

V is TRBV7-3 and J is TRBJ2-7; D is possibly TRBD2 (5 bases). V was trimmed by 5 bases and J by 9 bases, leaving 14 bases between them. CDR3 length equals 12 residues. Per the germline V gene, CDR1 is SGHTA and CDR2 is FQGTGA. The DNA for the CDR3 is TGTGCCAGCAGCACTACCGACCGGGGGCAGTACTTC. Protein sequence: CASSTTDRGQYF.

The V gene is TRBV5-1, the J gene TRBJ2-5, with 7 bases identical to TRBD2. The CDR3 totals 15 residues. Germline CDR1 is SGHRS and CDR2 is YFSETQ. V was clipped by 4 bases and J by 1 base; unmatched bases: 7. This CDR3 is CASSNLAGTQETQYF. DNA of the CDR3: TGCGCCAGCAGCAACTTAGCGGGTACCCAAGAGACCCAGTACTTC.

Written as DNA, the CDR3 is TGTGCCAGCAACCGCCGCGGGGGCCCTGAAAAACTGTTTTTT. It specifies CASNRRGGPEKLFF. The rearrangement joins TRBV9 to TRBJ1-4; D might be TRBD1 (6 bases). Trimming stripped 6 bases from V and 7 bases from J, with 16 bases between. Germline CDR1 and CDR2: SGDLS and YYNGEE. CDR3 size: 14 residues. The variable domain in full, with the rest retrieved from reference TRBV9 and TRBJ1-4, is DSGVTQTPKHLITATGQRVTLRCSPRSGDLSVYWYQQSLDQGLQFLIQYYNGEERAKGNILERFSAQQFPDLHSELNLSSLELGDSALYFCASNRRGGPEKLFFGSGTQLSVL.

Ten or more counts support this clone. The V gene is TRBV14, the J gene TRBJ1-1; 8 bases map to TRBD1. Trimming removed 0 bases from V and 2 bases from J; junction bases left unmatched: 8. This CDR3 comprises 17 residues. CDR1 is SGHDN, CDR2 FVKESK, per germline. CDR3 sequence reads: CASSQDLRTGLNTEAFF. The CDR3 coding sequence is TGTGCCAGCAGCCAAGATCTTAGGACAGGGCTTAACACTGAAGCTTTCTTT.

The CDR3 reads CASSSPAATDTQYF. In DNA form, the CDR3 reads TGTGCCAGCAGCTCCCCTGCGGCCACAGATACGCAGTATTTT. This sequence joins TRBV11-3 and TRBJ2-3, with D unclear. The CDR3 extends over 14 amino acids. Germline CDR1 is SGHNT and CDR2 is YENEEA. V was pared by 4 bases and J by 2 bases, with 10 bases between.

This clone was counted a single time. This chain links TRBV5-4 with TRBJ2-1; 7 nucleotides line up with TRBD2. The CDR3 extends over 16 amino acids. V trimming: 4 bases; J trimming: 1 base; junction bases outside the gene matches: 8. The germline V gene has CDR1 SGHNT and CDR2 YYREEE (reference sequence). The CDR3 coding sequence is TGTGCCAGCAGCATGGGAGGGACTCCTTCCTACAATGAGCAGTTCTTC. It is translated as CASSMGGTPSYNEQFF.

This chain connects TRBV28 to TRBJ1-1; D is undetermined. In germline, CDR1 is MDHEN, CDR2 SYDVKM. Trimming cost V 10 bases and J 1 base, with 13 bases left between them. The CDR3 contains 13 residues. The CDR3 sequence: CATEPARNTEAFF. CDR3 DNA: TGTGCCACCGAACCCGCACGGAACACTGAAGCTTTCTTT.

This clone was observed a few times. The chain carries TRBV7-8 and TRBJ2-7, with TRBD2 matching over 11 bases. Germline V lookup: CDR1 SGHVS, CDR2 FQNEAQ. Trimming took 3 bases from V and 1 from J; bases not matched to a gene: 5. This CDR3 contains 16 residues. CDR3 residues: CASSFGGLAASYEQYF. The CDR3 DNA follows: TGTGCCAGCAGCTTCGGGGGACTAGCGGCATCCTACGAGCAGTACTTC.

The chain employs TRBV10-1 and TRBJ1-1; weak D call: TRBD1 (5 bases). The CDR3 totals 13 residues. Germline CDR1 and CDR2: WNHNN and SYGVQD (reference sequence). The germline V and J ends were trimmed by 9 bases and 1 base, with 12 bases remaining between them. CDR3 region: CASHRTPNTEAFF. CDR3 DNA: TGCGCCAGTCACAGGACCCCGAACACTGAAGCTTTCTTT.

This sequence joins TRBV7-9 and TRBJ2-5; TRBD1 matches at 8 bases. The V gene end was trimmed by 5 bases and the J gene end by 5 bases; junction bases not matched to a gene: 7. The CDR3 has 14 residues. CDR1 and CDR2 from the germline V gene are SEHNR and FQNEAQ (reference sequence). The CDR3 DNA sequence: TGTGCCAGCAGCCGGACAGGGCCGATCGAGACCCAGTACTTC. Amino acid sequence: CASSRTGPIETQYF. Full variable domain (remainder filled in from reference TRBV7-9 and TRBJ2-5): DTGVSQNPRHKITKRGQNVTFRCDPISEHNRLYWYRQTLGQGPEFLTYFQNEAQLEKSRLLSDRFSAERPKGSFSTLEIQRTEQGDSAMYLCASSRTGPIETQYFGPGTRLLVL.